Each of the 7 T cell receptor beta chains below was sequenced from the same sample in a study of Ad26.COV2.S vaccination and SARS-CoV-2 variants. The treatment was: roughly 20 received Ad26.COV2.S at low or high dose, single or two shots; a few received placebo; per-sample allocation not given. The investigators took samples on day 63 after the first vaccine or placebo injection. Here immunoSEQ multiplex PCR was the method, and the copy in TCRdb shows in-frame clones only, minus some. Among about 460,000 clones, roughly nine tenths were seen once, and the ten largest hold approximately 1.7%. The sample consisted of peripheral blood, taken in a trial of Ad26.COV2.S vaccine versus placebo. These receptors were taken from a person aged 18-60 years who received the Ad26.COV2.S COVID-19 vaccine or a placebo.

This chain connects TRBV7-2 to TRBJ2-3; 9 bases are a match to TRBD2. The CDR3 length is 17 residues. Losses at the gene ends were 5 bases for V and 5 bases for J; bases not matched to a gene: 14. Germline V CDR1 and CDR2: SGHTA, FQGNSA. The CDR3 DNA reads TGTGCCAGCAGCCTAAGCTCGGTGACTAGCGGAAAAGATACGCAGTATTTT. This sequence encodes CASSLSSVTSGKDTQYF.

Comment on this clone: Other DNA sequences in this specimen translate into the identical CDR3. The chain is built from TRBV7-2 and TRBJ2-5; no clear D gene. Trimming pared 2 bases from V and 2 bases from J, leaving 0 bases between. CDR1 SGHTA and CDR2 FQGNSA come from the germline V gene. The CDR3 runs 11 residues. The CDR3 DNA reads TGTGCCAGCAGCTTACAAGAGACCCAGTACTTC. This translates into CASSLQETQYF.

This clone was observed a handful of times. J is TRBJ2-7 and V is TRBV15, with D hard to call. The CDR3 is 14 residues long. V lost 0 bases and J 5 bases, leaving 11 bases between the germline ends. Germline V gene sequence: CDR1 LNHNV, CDR2 YYDKDF (reference sequence). This chain's CDR3 is CATSRDRQPHEQYF. The CDR3 coding sequence is TGTGCCACCAGCAGAGATAGGCAGCCCCACGAGCAGTACTTC.

This clone was counted once. The V call is TRBV19, the J call TRBJ1-2; D possibly corresponds to TRBD1 (6 bases). V was pared by 6 bases and J by 8 bases, with 13 bases between. The CDR3 extends over 12 amino acids. Germline V gene lookup returns CDR1 LNHDA and CDR2 SQIVND (reference sequence). CDR3 bases: TGTGCCAGTAGCCCAGGGGTTGGAGGCTACACCTTC. Translated, it gives CASSPGVGGYTF.

CDR3 loop: CASSLARGDGYTF. In DNA, the CDR3 is TGTGCCAGCAGCCTCGCCAGGGGCGATGGCTACACCTTC. This rearrangement joins TRBV6-6 to TRBJ1-2; D possibly corresponds to TRBD1 (6 bases). The length of the CDR3 is 13 residues. CDR1 is MNHNY and CDR2 is SVGAGI in the germline V gene (reference sequence). V lost 6 bases, J lost 6 bases, and 14 bases lay in between.

This clone was recorded only once. V and J are TRBV18 and TRBJ2-5; possibly TRBD1 for D (6 bases). The CDR3 extends over 16 amino acids. Trimming took off 4 bases at V and 5 bases at J, with 20 bases between the two ends. Germline-derived CDR1 and CDR2 are KGHSH and LQKENI. CDR3 coding DNA: TGTGCCAGCTCACTAGTAACCGGGACCCAGGGGGAGACCCAGTACTTC. It yields the protein CASSLVTGTQGETQYF. The entire variable domain, with the rest obtained from reference TRBV18 and TRBJ2-5, is as follows: NAGVMQNPRHLVRRRGQEARLRCSPMKGHSHVYWYRQLPEEGLKFMVYLQKENIIDESGMPKERFSAEFPKEGPSILRIQQVVRGDSAAYFCASSLVTGTQGETQYFGPGTRLLVL.

This chain links TRBV6-5 with TRBJ1-1; 7 bases align to TRBD1. V shed 6 bases, J shed 6 bases, and the junction held 10 bases outside the gene matches. The germline gives CDR1 MNHEY, CDR2 SVGAGI. The CDR3 sequence is 14 residues long. CDR3 DNA sequence: TGTGCCAGCAGGAGACAGGGCGGGCGGCCTGAAGCTTTCTTT. Its protein is CASRRQGGRPEAFF.